This entry is about one T cell receptor beta chain. The antigen remains unidentified. The time point: newly diagnosed GD, antithyroid drugs for less than 3 months. Isolated PBMC RNA provided the starting material for the TCR library. The data belong to a study of regulatory T cells in long-lasting Graves disease. Points from the study as a whole: Persistent Graves' patients showed less TCR diversity than newly diagnosed patients showed. Researchers examined only peripheral blood and not thyroid tissue.

Building the TCR beta libraries relied on iRepertoire HTBI primers, and CDR3 regions underwent Arm-PCR. One entry per CDR3 protein results from TCRdb running MiXCR on the multiplex PCR reads. This sample yields almost 450,000 distinct CDR3 sequences, of which about 16% are seen a single time; roughly 10% belongs to the top ten. The data were also submitted as part of a second study, on T cells in Graves' hyperthyroidism and ophthalmopathy. This second study says: With a duration under 2 months, the hyperthyroidism was newly diagnosed in patients aged 18 to 65. Within blood appeared most thyroid clonotypes that had expanded above 0.001.

The material sequenced was peripheral blood mononuclear cells (PBMCs), taken at new diagnosis, from a patient treated with antithyroid drugs. The sequence derives from a woman aged 25 to 39 with Graves disease.

The CDR3 sequence is CASSLGTGARETQYF. The CDR3 bases are TGTGCCAGCAGCTTGGGGACAGGGGCGAGGGAGACCCAGTACTTC. The chain employs TRBV7-2 and TRBJ2-5, with 10 bases aligning to TRBD1. CDR1 and CDR2 (germline): SGHTA, FQGNSA. The CDR3 runs to 15 residues. J was trimmed by 5 bases and V by 3 bases; bases with no gene match: 6.